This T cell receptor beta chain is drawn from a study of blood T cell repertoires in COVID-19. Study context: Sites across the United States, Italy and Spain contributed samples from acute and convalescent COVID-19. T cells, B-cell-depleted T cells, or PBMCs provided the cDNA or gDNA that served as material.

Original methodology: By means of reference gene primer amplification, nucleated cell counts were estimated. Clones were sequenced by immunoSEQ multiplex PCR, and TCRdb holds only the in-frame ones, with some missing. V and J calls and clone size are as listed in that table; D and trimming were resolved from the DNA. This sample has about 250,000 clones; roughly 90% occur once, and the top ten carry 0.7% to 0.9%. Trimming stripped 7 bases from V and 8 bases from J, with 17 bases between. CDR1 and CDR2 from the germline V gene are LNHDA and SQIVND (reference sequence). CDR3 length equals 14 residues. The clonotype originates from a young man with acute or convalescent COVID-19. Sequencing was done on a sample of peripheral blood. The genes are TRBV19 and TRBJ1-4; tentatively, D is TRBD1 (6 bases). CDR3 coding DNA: TGTGCCAGTAAGGCGGGGGGCGCTTGGGAAAAACTGTTTTTT. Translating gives CASKAGGAWEKLFF.